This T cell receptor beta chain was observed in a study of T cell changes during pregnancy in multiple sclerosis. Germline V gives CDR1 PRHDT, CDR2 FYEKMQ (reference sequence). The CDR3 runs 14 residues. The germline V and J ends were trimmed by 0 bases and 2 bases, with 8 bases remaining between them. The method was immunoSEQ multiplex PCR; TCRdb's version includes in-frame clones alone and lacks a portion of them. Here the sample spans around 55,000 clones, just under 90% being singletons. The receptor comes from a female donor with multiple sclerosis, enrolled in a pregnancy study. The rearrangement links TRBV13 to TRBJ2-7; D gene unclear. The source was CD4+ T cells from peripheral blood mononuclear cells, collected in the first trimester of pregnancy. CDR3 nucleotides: TGTGCCAGCAGCTTAGGCCTGACAACCTACGAGCAGTACTTC. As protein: CASSLGLTTYEQYF.